Presented here are 30 T cell receptor beta chains from one specimen sequenced in a study of control samples from healthy donors and cancer patients. The data were produced by immunoSEQ multiplex PCR, yet TCRdb's version contains in-frame clones alone and is incomplete. The sample lists tens of thousands of clones, 70% to 90% occurring once. The specimen sequenced was PBMCs. These receptors were obtained from a woman in her fifties or sixties with head and neck cancer.

This clone showed up just once. CDR3 DNA sequence: TGCGCCAGCAGAAATACAGGGGCAACTAATGAAAAACTGTTTTTT. Translation gives CASRNTGATNEKLFF. The chain links TRBV5-1 to TRBJ1-4; 7 bases line up with TRBD1. The CDR3 spans 15 residues. V lost 5 bases to trimming and J lost 0 bases; unmatched junction nucleotides: 4. The V gene's germline CDR1 is SGHRS and CDR2 YFSETQ.

The CDR3 region has the DNA TGTGCCAGCAGCTCTCCGCTCACAGGGTTGAACACTGAAGCTTTCTTT. Amino acid sequence: CASSSPLTGLNTEAFF. The genes are TRBV5-6 and TRBJ1-1, with a tentative D call TRBD1 (6 bases). There are 16 residues in the CDR3. The germline gives CDR1 SGHDT, CDR2 YYEEEE. V shed 3 bases and J shed 0 bases, with 15 bases lying between them.

V usage is TRBV5-5 and J usage is TRBJ2-3; 7 positions match TRBD2. This CDR3 has 16 residues. CDR1 is SGHKS and CDR2 is YYEKEE in the germline V gene (reference sequence). V lost 0 bases, J lost 0 bases, and 4 bases stayed unmatched. In DNA, the CDR3 is TGTGCCAGCAGCTTGGGCGGGAGCCCAAGCACAGATACGCAGTATTTT. Protein sequence: CASSLGGSPSTDTQYF. Full variable domain (remainder filled in from reference TRBV5-5 and TRBJ2-3): DAGVTQSPTHLIKTRGQQVTLRCSPISGHKSVSWYQQVLGQGPQFIFQYYEKEERGRGNFPDRFSARQFPNYSSELNVNALLLGDSALYLCASSLGGSPSTDTQYFGPGTRLTVL.

Of note for this clone: This sample also contains other DNA sequences that code for the same CDR3. The V gene is TRBV19, the J gene TRBJ2-5; 7 positions agree with TRBD1. The length of the CDR3 is 13 residues. Losses at the gene ends were 4 bases for V and 5 bases for J; bases not matched to a gene: 4. Germline values: CDR1 LNHDA, CDR2 SQIVND (reference sequence). The CDR3 DNA sequence: TGTGCCAGTAGTACCGACAGGGAGGAGACCCAGTACTTC. Its protein product is CASSTDREETQYF.

The chain uses TRBV24-1 and TRBJ2-3; tentatively, D is TRBD2 (5 bases). This CDR3 is built from 12 residues. Between the trimmed V and J ends, which lost 9 bases and 2 bases, there was a span of 8 bases. Germline CDR1 KGHDR, CDR2 SFDVKD. As DNA, the CDR3 is TGTGCCACCTCGGGGTTCACAGATACGCAGTATTTT. It specifies CATSGFTDTQYF.

This chain joins TRBV19 and TRBJ2-5; the D gene is possibly TRBD1 (6 bases). Germline V CDR1 and CDR2: LNHDA, SQIVND (reference sequence). The CDR3 is 15 residues long. Trimming shortened V by 3 bases and J by 4 bases, and 15 bases separated the two germline ends. CDR3 amino acids: CASSIPVGGGETQYF. For the CDR3, the DNA is TGTGCCAGTAGTATCCCCGTTGGGGGCGGAGAGACCCAGTACTTC.

The CDR3 loop is CASSTEGAGLPKLSDYGYTF. The CDR3 bases are TGTGCCAGCTCTACCGAAGGGGCTGGACTCCCCAAACTATCGGACTATGGCTACACCTTC. V gene TRBV11-3 combines with J gene TRBJ1-2; D possibly corresponds to TRBD1 (5 bases). Trimming removed 8 bases at V and 3 bases at J, with 34 bases between. CDR1 and CDR2 (germline): SGHNT, YENEEA. The CDR3 loop spans 20 amino acids.

This clone has just one count. This rearrangement joins TRBV5-1 to TRBJ2-5; 8 bases map to TRBD1. There are 15 residues in the CDR3. Germline V gene data show CDR1 as SGHRS and CDR2 as YFSETQ. V shed 0 bases, J shed 5 bases, and the junction held 6 bases outside the gene matches. CDR3 coding DNA: TGCGCCAGCAGCTTGGCGACAGGGGATAGGGAGACCCAGTACTTC. This codes for CASSLATGDRETQYF.

This chain links TRBV2 with TRBJ2-2; possibly TRBD1 or TRBD2 for D (5 bases each). The CDR3 sequence is 16 residues long. CDR1 and CDR2 (germline): SNHLY, FYNNEI. Deletions cut 5 bases from V and 7 bases from J, with 20 bases between. The CDR3 region has the DNA TGTGCCAGCAGTTTAAGTGGGGCTGGGACGGGCGGGGAGCTGTTTTTT. This translates into CASSLSGAGTGGELFF. Filled out from reference TRBV2 and TRBJ2-2, the complete variable domain reads EPEVTQTPSHQVTQMGQEVILRCVPISNHLYFYWYRQILGQKVEFLVSFYNNEISEKSEIFDDQFSVERPDGSNFTLKIRSTKLEDSAMYFCASSLSGAGTGGELFFGEGSRLTVL.

This chain connects TRBV23-1 to TRBJ2-7, with TRBD1 matching 12 bases. TRBV23-1 has ORF status, its function being uncertain. This CDR3 has 17 amino acids. The junction had 14 bases not matched to a gene; V was cut back by 4 bases and J by 7 bases. CDR3 sequence reads: CASSRGTGGLIPREQYF. The CDR3 bases are TGCGCCAGCAGTCGTGGGACAGGGGGCCTCATTCCAAGGGAGCAGTACTTC.

The chain joins TRBV11-2 to TRBJ2-2; D ambiguous. Per germline, CDR1 SGHAT and CDR2 FQNNGV. The CDR3 totals 15 residues. Trimming took off 5 bases at V and 5 bases at J, with 15 bases between the two ends. CDR3 sequence (DNA): TGTGCCAGCAGCCCACCTGGAGAAATGACCGGGGAGCTGTTTTTT. It encodes CASSPPGEMTGELFF.

CDR3 nucleotides: TGCGCCAGCAGCTTGTGGGGGGCGGAAGGGCAGCCCCAGCATTTT. As protein: CASSLWGAEGQPQHF. The chain carries TRBV5-1 and TRBJ1-5; possibly TRBD1 for D (6 bases). V shed 1 base and J shed 7 bases, with 15 bases lying between them. The CDR3 spans 15 residues. Germline V gene sequence: CDR1 SGHRS, CDR2 YFSETQ.

The V and J genes are TRBV29-1 and TRBJ2-5; 8 bases are a match to TRBD1. The CDR3 totals 15 residues. Germline values: CDR1 SQVTM, CDR2 ANQGSEA. Trimming cost V 4 bases and J 1 base; bases outside gene matches: 8. CDR3 sequence reads: CSVGGGTGGQETQYF. CDR3 nucleotides: TGCAGCGTTGGCGGAGGGACAGGAGGCCAAGAGACCCAGTACTTC.

The chain is built from TRBV7-8 and TRBJ2-2, with TRBD2 matching over 12 bases. The germline V gene encodes CDR1 SGHVS and CDR2 FQNEAQ. The CDR3 covers 16 residues. Trimming removed 4 bases from V and 3 bases from J; junction bases left unmatched: 3. The CDR3 is CASSYRLAGDTGELFF. The CDR3 bases are TGTGCCAGCAGCTACCGACTAGCGGGAGACACCGGGGAGCTGTTTTTT.

The rearrangement joins TRBV15 to TRBJ1-2; D is unclear. CDR3 length equals 14 residues. Germline V gene data show CDR1 as LNHNV and CDR2 as YYDKDF (reference sequence). Deletions cut 0 bases from V and 8 bases from J, with 13 bases between. In DNA form, the CDR3 reads TGTGCCACCAGCAGAGATCGAGGGTTAGGCGGCTACACCTTC. As protein: CATSRDRGLGGYTF. The full variable domain, its missing parts supplied by reference TRBV15 and TRBJ1-2, is DAMVIQNPRYQVTQFGKPVTLSCSQTLNHNVMYWYQQKSSQAPKLLFHYYDKDFNNEADTPDNFQSRRPNTSFCFLDIRSPGLGDTAMYLCATSRDRGLGGYTFGSGTRLTVV.

The chain couples TRBV12-3 or TRBV12-4 to TRBJ1-2; D may be TRBD1 (5 bases). V dropped 4 bases and J dropped 4 bases, with 10 bases sitting between them. The CDR3 length is 13 residues. This CDR3 is CASSSDSSYGYTF. DNA of the CDR3: TGTGCCAGCAGTTCTGACAGCTCCTATGGCTACACCTTC.

This clone was seen just once. DNA of the CDR3: TGTGCCACTACGGACAGGGGAGACTACAATGAGCAGTTCTTC. Protein sequence: CATTDRGDYNEQFF. The chain combines TRBV10-3 with TRBJ2-1; 9 bases match TRBD1. CDR3 size: 14 residues. J was trimmed by 3 bases and V by 10 bases; bases with no gene match: 7. Per germline, CDR1 ENHRY and CDR2 SYGVKD.

The chain employs TRBV19 and TRBJ1-5, with D unresolved. CDR1 LNHDA and CDR2 SQIVND come from the germline V gene (reference sequence). V was trimmed by 3 bases and J by 11 bases, leaving 26 bases between them. CDR3 size: 17 residues. This CDR3 reads CASSILQVGSALRSQHF. The CDR3, as DNA: TGTGCCAGTAGTATCCTTCAAGTTGGGTCAGCCCTTAGGTCCCAGCATTTT. Variable domain in full (rest from reference TRBV19 and TRBJ1-5): DGGITQSPKYLFRKEGQNVTLSCEQNLNHDAMYWYRQDPGQGLRLIYYSQIVNDFQKGDIAEGYSVSREKKESFPLTVTSAQKNPTAFYLCASSILQVGSALRSQHFGDGTRLSIL.

This clone occurred a few times. The CDR3 DNA is TGCGCCAGCAGCCAAATTCCAGGGTCTGGGGCCAACGTCCTGACTTTC. This codes for CASSQIPGSGANVLTF. The chain recombines TRBV4-1 with TRBJ2-6; TRBD1 might be the D (5 bases). V lost 2 bases and J 1 base, leaving 9 bases between the germline ends. Germline V gene data show CDR1 as MGHRA and CDR2 as YSYEKL. The CDR3 contains 16 residues.

V gene TRBV27 combines with J gene TRBJ2-7, with 10 nucleotides matching TRBD2. This CDR3 is 18 amino acids long. CDR1 MNHEY and CDR2 SMNVEV come from the germline V gene (reference sequence). The J segment lost 4 bases and the V segment lost 4 bases, leaving 16 bases of the junction unmatched. The CDR3 DNA reads as TGTGCCAGCAGTTCAATACTCTCCGGACTAGCGGTTAGTTACGAGCAGTACTTC. This sequence encodes CASSSILSGLAVSYEQYF.

The chain carries TRBV9 and TRBJ1-2; unclear D gene. The CDR3 length is 15 residues. Trimming left V 0 bases short and J 5 bases short, with 14 bases between. Germline V gives CDR1 SGDLS, CDR2 YYNGEE. In nucleotides, the CDR3 is TGTGCCAGCAGCGTAGGGACGGGTGGTTTGTATGGCTACACCTTC. It encodes CASSVGTGGLYGYTF.

Here the CDR3 reads CASSLTGGAGETQYF. CDR3 DNA sequence: TGTGCCAGCAGCTTGACAGGGGGCGCCGGGGAGACCCAGTACTTC. The chain uses TRBV5-4 and TRBJ2-5; 9 bases are shared with TRBD1. V lost 1 base and J lost 5; bases outside the gene matches: 6. The CDR3 spans 15 residues. CDR1 and CDR2 from the germline V gene are SGHNT and YYREEE (reference sequence).

The chain uses TRBV5-5 and TRBJ2-1; the D is unclear. The CDR3 totals 15 residues. The V end lost 0 bases, the J end lost 0 bases, and 7 bases lay between the germline ends. Germline V gene data show CDR1 as SGHKS and CDR2 as YYEKEE (reference sequence). The DNA for the CDR3 is TGTGCCAGCAGCTTGGTGGGTAGCTCCTACAATGAGCAGTTCTTC. Translated: CASSLVGSSYNEQFF.

The rearrangement links TRBV20-1 to TRBJ2-1; D is unclear. V was trimmed by 3 bases and J by 8 bases, leaving 8 bases between them. This CDR3 spans 11 amino acids. The V gene's germline CDR1 is DFQATT and CDR2 SNEGSKA (reference sequence). This chain's CDR3 is CSASKLDEQFF. The CDR3, as DNA: TGCAGTGCTAGCAAGCTGGATGAGCAGTTCTTC.

The chain employs TRBV7-6 and TRBJ2-2; 8 bases are a match to TRBD2. The CDR3 totals 17 residues. From germline, CDR1 is SGHVS and CDR2 FNYEAQ. V shed 4 bases and J 4 bases; nucleotides not matched to a gene: 11. CDR3 protein: CASSSRVSGVGTGELFF. The CDR3 bases are TGTGCCAGCAGCTCCCGAGTTAGCGGGGTGGGCACCGGGGAGCTGTTTTTT.

This chain uses TRBV2 with TRBJ1-6; D possibly corresponds to TRBD1 (5 bases). The CDR3 is made up of 13 amino acids. Trimming removed 6 bases at V and 5 bases at J, with 8 bases between. Germline loops: CDR1 SNHLY, CDR2 FYNNEI. In DNA form, the CDR3 reads TGTGCCAGCAGACGACAGAATAATTCACCCCTCCACTTT. Encoded protein: CASRRQNNSPLHF.

V gene TRBV6-2 or TRBV6-3 combines with J gene TRBJ1-2, with 9 bases identical to TRBD1. Germline V lookup: CDR1 MNHEY, CDR2 SVGEGT. J lost 6 bases, V lost 4 bases, and 6 bases had no gene match. This CDR3 comprises 14 residues. CDR3 DNA sequence: TGTGCCAGCAGTTTCACCGGGACAGGGAATGGCTACACCTTC. Protein sequence: CASSFTGTGNGYTF.

This chain links TRBV30 with TRBJ2-1; 11 positions agree with TRBD2. CDR3 size: 14 residues. Unmatched junction bases numbered 4, after V lost 0 bases and J lost 9 bases. Looked up from germline, CDR1 is GTSNPN and CDR2 is SVGIG (reference sequence). CDR3 coding DNA: TGTGCCTGGAGTGTACTAGCGGGAGTCGGTGAGCAGTTCTTC. Amino acid sequence: CAWSVLAGVGEQFF. Looking up the rest from reference TRBV30 and TRBJ2-1 gives the full variable domain: SQTIHQWPATLVQPVGSPLSLECTVEGTSNPNLYWYRQAAGRGLQLLFYSVGIGQISSEVPQNLSASRPQDRQFILSSKKLLLSDSGFYLCAWSVLAGVGEQFFGPGTRLTVL.

This clone was observed a few times. The V and J genes are TRBV29-1 and TRBJ2-3, with 7 positions matching TRBD2. The CDR3 length is 15 residues. The germline V gene has CDR1 SQVTM and CDR2 ANQGSEA. Unmatched junction bases numbered 10, after V lost 4 bases and J lost 3 bases. CDR3 sequence: CSVGGYNGRTDTQYF. The CDR3 DNA reads as TGCAGCGTTGGAGGCTACAACGGGAGGACAGATACGCAGTATTTT.

This chain uses TRBV7-2 with TRBJ2-6; D is unclear. Germline V gene data show CDR1 as SGHTA and CDR2 as FQGNSA. Trimming removed 2 bases from V and 0 bases from J, with 8 bases in between. CDR3 length: 16 residues. CDR3 sequence: CASSLSWSSGANVLTF. CDR3 bases: TGTGCCAGCAGCTTATCATGGAGCTCTGGGGCCAACGTCCTGACTTTC. The whole variable domain, remainder taken from reference TRBV7-2 and TRBJ2-6, is GAGVSQSPSNKVTEKGKDVELRCDPISGHTALYWYRQSLGQGLEFLIYFQGNSAPDKSGLPSDRFSAERTGGSVSTLTIQRTQQEDSAVYLCASSLSWSSGANVLTFGAGSRLTVL.